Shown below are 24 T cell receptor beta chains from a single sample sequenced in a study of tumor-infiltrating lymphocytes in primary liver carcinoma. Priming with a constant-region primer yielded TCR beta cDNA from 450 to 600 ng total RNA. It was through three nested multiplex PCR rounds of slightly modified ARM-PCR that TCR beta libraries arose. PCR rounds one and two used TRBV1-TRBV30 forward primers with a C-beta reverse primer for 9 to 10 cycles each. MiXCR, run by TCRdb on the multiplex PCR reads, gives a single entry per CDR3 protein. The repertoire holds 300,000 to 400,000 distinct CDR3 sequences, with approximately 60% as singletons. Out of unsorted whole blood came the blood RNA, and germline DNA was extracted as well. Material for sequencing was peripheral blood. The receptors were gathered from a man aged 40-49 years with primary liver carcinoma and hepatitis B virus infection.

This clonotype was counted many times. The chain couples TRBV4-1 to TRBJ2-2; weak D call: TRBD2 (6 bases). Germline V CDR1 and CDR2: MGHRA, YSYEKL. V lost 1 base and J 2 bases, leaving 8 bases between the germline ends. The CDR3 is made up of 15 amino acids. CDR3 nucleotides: TGCGCCAGCAGCCAAGGCGGGGTAAACACCGGGGAGCTGTTTTTT. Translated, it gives CASSQGGVNTGELFF.

CDR3 region: CAISESFIGAGANVLTF. In DNA form, the CDR3 reads TGTGCCATCAGTGAGAGTTTCATCGGGGCTGGGGCCAACGTCCTGACTTTC. The chain links TRBV10-3 to TRBJ2-6, with D perhaps matching TRBD2 (5 bases). This CDR3 is 17 amino acids long. V lost 2 bases to trimming and J lost 2 bases, with 13 bases between them. Germline values: CDR1 ENHRY, CDR2 SYGVKD.

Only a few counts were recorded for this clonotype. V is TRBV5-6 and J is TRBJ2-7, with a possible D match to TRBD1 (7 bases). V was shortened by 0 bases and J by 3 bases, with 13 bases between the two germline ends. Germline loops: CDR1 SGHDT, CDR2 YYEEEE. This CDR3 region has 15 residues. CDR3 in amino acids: CASSLGDSGLYEQYF. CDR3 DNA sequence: TGTGCCAGCAGCTTGGGGGACAGCGGGCTCTACGAGCAGTACTTC.

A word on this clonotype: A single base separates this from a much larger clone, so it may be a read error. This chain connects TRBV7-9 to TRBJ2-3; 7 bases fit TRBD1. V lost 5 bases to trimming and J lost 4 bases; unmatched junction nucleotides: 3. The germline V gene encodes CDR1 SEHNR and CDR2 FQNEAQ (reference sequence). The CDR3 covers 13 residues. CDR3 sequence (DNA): TGTGCCAGCAGCGACAGGGATGCAGATACGCAGTATTTT. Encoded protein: CASSDRDADTQYF.

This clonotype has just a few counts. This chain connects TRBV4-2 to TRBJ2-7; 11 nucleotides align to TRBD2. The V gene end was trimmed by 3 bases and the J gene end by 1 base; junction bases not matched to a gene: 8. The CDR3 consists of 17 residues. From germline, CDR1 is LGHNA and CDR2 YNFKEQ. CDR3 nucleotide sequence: TGTGCCAGCAGCCAGAGACTAGCGGGGACAGTATCCTACGAGCAGTACTTC. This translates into CASSQRLAGTVSYEQYF.

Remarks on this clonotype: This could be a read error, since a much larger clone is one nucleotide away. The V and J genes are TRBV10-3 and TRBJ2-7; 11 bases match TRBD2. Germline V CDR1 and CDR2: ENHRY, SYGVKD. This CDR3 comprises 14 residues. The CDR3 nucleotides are TGTACCATCAGGGGGACTAGCGGCCCTTACGAGCAGTACTTC. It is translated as CTIRGTSGPYEQYF.

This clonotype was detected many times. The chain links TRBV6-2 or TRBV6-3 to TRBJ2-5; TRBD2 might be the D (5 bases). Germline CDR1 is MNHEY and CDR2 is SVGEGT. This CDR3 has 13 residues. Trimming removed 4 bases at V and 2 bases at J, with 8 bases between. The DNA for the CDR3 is TGTGCCAGCAGTTTACTAGGACAAGAGACCCAGTACTTC. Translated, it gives CASSLLGQETQYF.

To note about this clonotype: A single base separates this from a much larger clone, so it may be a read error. The CDR3 region has the DNA TGTGCCATCAGTTACAGGGGGTTAGATACGCAGTATTTT. Translating it yields CAISYRGLDTQYF. The chain combines TRBV6-2 or TRBV6-3 with TRBJ2-3, with 8 bases fitting TRBD1. The CDR3 extends over 13 amino acids. Germline-derived CDR1 and CDR2 are MNHEY and SVGEGT.

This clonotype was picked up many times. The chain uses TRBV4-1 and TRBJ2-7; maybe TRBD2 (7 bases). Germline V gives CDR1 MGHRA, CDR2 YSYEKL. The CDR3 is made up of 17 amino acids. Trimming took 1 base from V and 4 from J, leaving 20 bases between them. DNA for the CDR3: TGCGCCAGCAGCCAAGTATGGCGTTCGGGGGGCGGATACGAGCAGTACTTC. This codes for CASSQVWRSGGGYEQYF.

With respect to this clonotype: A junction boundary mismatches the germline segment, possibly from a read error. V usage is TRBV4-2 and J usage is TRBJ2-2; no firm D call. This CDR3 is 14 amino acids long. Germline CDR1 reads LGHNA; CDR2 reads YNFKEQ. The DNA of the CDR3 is TGTGCTAGCAGCCAAGTGAGGAACACCGGGGAGCTGTTTTTT. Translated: CASSQVRNTGELFF.

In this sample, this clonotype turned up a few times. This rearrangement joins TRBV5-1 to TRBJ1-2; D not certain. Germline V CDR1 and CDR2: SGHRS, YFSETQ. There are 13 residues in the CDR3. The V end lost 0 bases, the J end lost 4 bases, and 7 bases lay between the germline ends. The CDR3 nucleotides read TGCGCCAGCAGCTTGGTTCCCACCTATGGCTACACCTTC. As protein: CASSLVPTYGYTF.

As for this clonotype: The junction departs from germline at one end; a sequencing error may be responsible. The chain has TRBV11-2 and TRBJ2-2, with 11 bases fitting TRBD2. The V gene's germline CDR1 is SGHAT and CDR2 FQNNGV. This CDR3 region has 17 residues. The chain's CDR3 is CASSSPKLAGAAGELFF. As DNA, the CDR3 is TGTGCTAGCAGCTCCCCCAAACTAGCGGGAGCCGCCGGGGAGCTGTTTTTT.

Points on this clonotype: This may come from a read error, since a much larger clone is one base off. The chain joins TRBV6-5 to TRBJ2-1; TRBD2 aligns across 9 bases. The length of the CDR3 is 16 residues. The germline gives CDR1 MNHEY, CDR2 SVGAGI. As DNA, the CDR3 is TGTGCCAGCAGTCCTTGGGCCGGCGGGAGGGCCCGGGAGCAGTCCTTC. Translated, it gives CASSPWAGGRAREQSF.

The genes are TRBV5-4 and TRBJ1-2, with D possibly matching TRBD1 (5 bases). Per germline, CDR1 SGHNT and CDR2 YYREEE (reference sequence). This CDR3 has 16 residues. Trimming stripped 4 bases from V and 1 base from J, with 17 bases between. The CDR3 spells CASSPPLGGDNYGYTF. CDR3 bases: TGTGCCAGCAGCCCGCCCCTGGGAGGGGATAACTATGGCTACACCTTC.

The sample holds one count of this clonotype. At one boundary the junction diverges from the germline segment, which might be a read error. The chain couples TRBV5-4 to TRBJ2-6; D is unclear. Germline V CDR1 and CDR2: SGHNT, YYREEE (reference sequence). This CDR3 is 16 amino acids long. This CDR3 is CVSSFRIVSGANVLTF. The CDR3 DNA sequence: TGTGTCAGCAGCTTCCGGATAGTATCTGGGGCCAACGTCCTGACTTTC.

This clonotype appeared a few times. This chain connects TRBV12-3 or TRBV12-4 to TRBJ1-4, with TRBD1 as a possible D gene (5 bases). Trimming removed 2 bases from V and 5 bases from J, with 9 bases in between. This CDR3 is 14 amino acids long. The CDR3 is CASSLQGRNEKLFF. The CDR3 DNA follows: TGTGCCAGCAGTTTACAGGGAAGGAATGAAAAACTGTTTTTT.

CDR3: CASSYGQEDGQPQHF. CDR3 coding DNA: TGTGCCAGCAGTTACGGACAGGAGGACGGTCAACCCCAGCATTTT. The chain recombines TRBV6-6 with TRBJ1-5, with 7 bases lining up with TRBD1. V dropped 2 bases and J dropped 10; count of bases not matched to a gene: 11. This CDR3 has 15 residues. Germline-derived CDR1 and CDR2 are MNHNY and SVGAGI (reference sequence).

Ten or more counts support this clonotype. The CDR3 sequence: CSGDQGRNTEAFF. The DNA for the CDR3 is TGCAGCGGGGACCAGGGCAGGAACACTGAAGCTTTCTTT. The rearrangement links TRBV29-1 to TRBJ1-1; TRBD1 might be the D (5 bases). CDR1 is SQVTM, CDR2 ANQGSEA, per germline. V was pared by 7 bases and J by 1 base, with 13 bases between. This CDR3 region has 13 residues.

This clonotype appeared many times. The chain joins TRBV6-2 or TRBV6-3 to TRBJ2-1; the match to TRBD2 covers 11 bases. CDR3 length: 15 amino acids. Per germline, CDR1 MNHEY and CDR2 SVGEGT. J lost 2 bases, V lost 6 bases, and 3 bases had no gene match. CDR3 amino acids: CASRPSGRTYNEQFF. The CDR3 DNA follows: TGTGCCAGCAGACCTAGCGGGAGGACCTACAATGAGCAGTTCTTC.

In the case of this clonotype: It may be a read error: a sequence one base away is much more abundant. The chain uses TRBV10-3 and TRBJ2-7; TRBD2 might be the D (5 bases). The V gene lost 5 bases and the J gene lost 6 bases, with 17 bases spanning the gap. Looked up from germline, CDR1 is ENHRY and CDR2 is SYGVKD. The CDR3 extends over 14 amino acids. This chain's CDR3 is CAISSAESFSEQYF. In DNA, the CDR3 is TGTGCCATCAGTTCAGCGGAGTCCTTTTCCGAGCAGTACTTC.

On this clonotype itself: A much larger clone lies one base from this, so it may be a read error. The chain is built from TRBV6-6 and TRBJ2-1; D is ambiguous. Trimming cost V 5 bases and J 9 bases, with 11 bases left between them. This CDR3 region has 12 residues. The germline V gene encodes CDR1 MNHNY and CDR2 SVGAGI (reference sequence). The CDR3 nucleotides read TGTGCCAGCAGTCTGATTGGTAGTGAGCAGTTCTTC. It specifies CASSLIGSEQFF.

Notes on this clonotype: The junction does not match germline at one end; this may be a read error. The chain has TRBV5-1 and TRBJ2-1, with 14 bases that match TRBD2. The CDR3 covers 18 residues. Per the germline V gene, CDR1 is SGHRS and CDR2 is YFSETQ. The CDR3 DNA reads TGCGCCAGCGACGCCGGGACTAGCGGGAGTAGATCCTACAGTGAGCAGTTCTTC. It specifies CASDAGTSGSRSYSEQFF.

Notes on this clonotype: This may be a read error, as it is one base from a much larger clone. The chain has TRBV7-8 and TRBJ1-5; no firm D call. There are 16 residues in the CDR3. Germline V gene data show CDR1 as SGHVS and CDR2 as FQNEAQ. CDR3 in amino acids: CVSSLSTELSWQPQHF. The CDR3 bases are TGTGTCAGCAGCTTAAGTACAGAGCTTTCGTGGCAGCCCCAGCATTTT. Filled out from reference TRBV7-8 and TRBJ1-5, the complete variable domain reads GAGVSQSPRYKVAKRGQDVALRCDPISGHVSLFWYQQALGQGPEFLTYFQNEAQLDKSGLPSDRFFAERPEGSVSTLKIQRTQQEDSAVYLCVSSLSTELSWQPQHFGDGTRLSIL.

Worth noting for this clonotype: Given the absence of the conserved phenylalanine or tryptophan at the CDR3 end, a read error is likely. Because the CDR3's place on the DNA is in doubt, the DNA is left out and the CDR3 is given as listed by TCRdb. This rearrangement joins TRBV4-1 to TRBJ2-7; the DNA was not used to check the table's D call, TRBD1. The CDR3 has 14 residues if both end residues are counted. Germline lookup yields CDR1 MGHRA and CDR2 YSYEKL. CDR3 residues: CASSPAGGNYEQCS.